This T cell receptor (beta chain) was observed in a study of blood T cell repertoires in COVID-19. On the study more broadly: Sample material is recorded as cDNA or gDNA derived from T cells, B-cell-depleted T cells, or PBMCs.

Clones were sequenced by immunoSEQ multiplex PCR, and TCRdb holds only the in-frame ones, with some missing. The repertoire holds about 64,000 clones, with more than 80% as singletons. The CDR3 extends over 17 amino acids. Germline V gene data show CDR1 as LNHDA and CDR2 as SQIVND (reference sequence). V lost 3 bases and J lost 1; bases outside the gene matches: 7. J is TRBJ1-1 and V is TRBV19, with 11 positions matching TRBD1. Material: peripheral blood. The receptor's source is a man aged 80 or over with acute or convalescent COVID-19. CDR3 DNA sequence: TGTGCCAGTAGTATTCCAGGACAGGGGGCGTGGAACACTGAAGCTTTCTTT. Amino acid sequence: CASSIPGQGAWNTEAFF.